The T cell receptor (beta chain) described here comes from a study of identical twins. Whole-study results and caveats: Beta out-of-frame sequences displayed a weaker excess of sharing between twins.

A template switching step contributed a universal primer site, while unique molecular identifiers were present in the cDNA. TCRdb fed the 5' RACE reads into MiXCR, producing one record per CDR3 protein. Among some 97,000 distinct CDR3 sequences listed, under 6.5% were seen once. This clonotype was detected many times. Its antigen is undetermined. CDR1 and CDR2 (germline): DFQATT, SNEGSKA (reference sequence). This CDR3 has 14 amino acids. V lost 6 bases, J lost 5 bases, and 9 bases stayed unmatched. This clonotype was obtained from a woman between 45 and 60 years old in good health. V and J are TRBV20-1 and TRBJ2-1; TRBD2 agrees at 8 bases. The sequenced sample was memory T cells sorted from blood. The CDR3 sequence is CSAPGGVSNNEQFF. CDR3 DNA sequence: TGCAGTGCCCCGGGGGGGGTTTCAAACAATGAGCAGTTCTTC.